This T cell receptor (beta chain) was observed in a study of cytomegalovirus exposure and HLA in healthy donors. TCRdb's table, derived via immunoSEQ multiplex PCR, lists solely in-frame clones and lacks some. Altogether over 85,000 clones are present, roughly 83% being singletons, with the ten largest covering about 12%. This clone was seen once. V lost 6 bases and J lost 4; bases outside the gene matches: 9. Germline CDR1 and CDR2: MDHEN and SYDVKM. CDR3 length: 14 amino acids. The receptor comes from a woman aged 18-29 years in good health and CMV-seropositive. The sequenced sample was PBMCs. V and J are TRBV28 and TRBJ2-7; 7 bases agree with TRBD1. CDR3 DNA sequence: TGTGCCAGCAGCCCCCTGGCAGGGGGATACGAGCAGTACTTC. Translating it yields CASSPLAGGYEQYF.